Presented here are 13 T cell receptor beta chains from one specimen sequenced in a study of OX40 agonist ivuxolimab in advanced cancers. Clones were sequenced by immunoSEQ multiplex PCR, and TCRdb holds only the in-frame ones, with some missing. Of roughly 70,000 clones in the sample, over 75% were seen once. Sequenced here: CD4+ or CD8+ T cells sorted from blood, sampled in a trial of the OX40 agonist ivuxolimab. The receptor source for this set is an adult with an advanced solid tumor such as melanoma, head and neck, liver or kidney cancer.

This sequence joins TRBV11-3 and TRBJ2-1; D might be TRBD2 (6 bases). The germline V gene has CDR1 SGHNT and CDR2 YENEEA. The CDR3 is 15 amino acids. Trimming removed 5 bases at V and 4 bases at J, with 15 bases between. CDR3 in DNA: TGTGCCAGCAGCCCAGGATCTAGCGTATACAATGAGCAGTTCTTC. This codes for CASSPGSSVYNEQFF.

This clone was seen more than once but under ten times. This chain connects TRBV2 to TRBJ1-5, with TRBD1 as a possible D gene (5 bases). CDR1 SNHLY and CDR2 FYNNEI come from the germline V gene. Trimming left V 6 bases short and J 3 bases short, with 9 bases between. The CDR3 is made up of 13 amino acids. The CDR3 loop reads CASRTAINQPQHF. CDR3 sequence (DNA): TGTGCCAGCAGGACAGCCATCAATCAGCCCCAGCATTTT.

On this clone: This sample includes further DNA sequences coding for the same CDR3. The chain is built from TRBV30 and TRBJ1-2; D is perhaps TRBD1 (5 bases). The germline gives CDR1 GTSNPN, CDR2 SVGIG (reference sequence). Trimming removed 4 bases at V and 2 bases at J, with 8 bases between. The CDR3 consists of 12 residues. CDR3 bases: TGTGCCTGGACGCGGGGGAACTATGGCTACACCTTC. Amino acids: CAWTRGNYGYTF.

With respect to this clone: Other nucleotide sequences in the sample specify the same CDR3. This chain uses TRBV29-1 with TRBJ1-2, with TRBD1 matching over 9 bases. The CDR3 is 12 residues long. V lost 4 bases and J lost 5; bases outside the gene matches: 2. Per the germline V gene, CDR1 is SQVTM and CDR2 is ANQGSEA. The CDR3 reads CSVADRGYGYTF. CDR3 nucleotides: TGCAGCGTTGCGGACAGGGGATATGGCTACACCTTC.

This clone has only one observation. The chain uses TRBV30 and TRBJ1-1, with D possibly matching TRBD1 (6 bases). With 0 bases removed from V and 7 bases from J, the gap between germline ends came to 9 bases. CDR1 is GTSNPN, CDR2 SVGIG, per germline (reference sequence). CDR3 size: 12 residues. The CDR3 sequence: CAWSVGGLEAFF. The CDR3 nucleotides are TGTGCCTGGAGTGTAGGGGGGCTTGAAGCTTTCTTT.

In this sample, this clone turned up once. The rearrangement joins TRBV5-6 to TRBJ1-2; D possibly corresponds to TRBD1 (5 bases). The V end lost 3 bases, the J end lost 0 bases, and 9 bases lay between the germline ends. The CDR3 has 14 amino acids. Per the germline V gene, CDR1 is SGHDT and CDR2 is YYEEEE. The CDR3 coding sequence is TGTGCCAGCAGCTCGGGGGGTTCTAACTATGGCTACACCTTC. Encoded protein: CASSSGGSNYGYTF.

The chain recombines TRBV7-3 with TRBJ2-1, with 7 bases aligning to TRBD2. The ends lost 4 bases at V and 2 bases at J; junction bases unmatched: 5. The CDR3 loop spans 15 amino acids. CDR1 SGHTA and CDR2 FQGTGA come from the germline V gene. The CDR3 loop reads CASSSGRGTYNEQFF. The DNA for the CDR3 is TGTGCCAGCAGCTCGGGGCGGGGGACCTACAATGAGCAGTTCTTC.

This clone has a handful of counts. CDR3 protein: CASSRTGSYGYTF. CDR3 DNA: TGTGCCAGCAGTCGGACAGGGAGCTATGGCTACACCTTC. This chain uses TRBV5-8 with TRBJ1-2; TRBD1 matches 8 bases. V trimming: 5 bases; J trimming: 4 bases; junction bases outside the gene matches: 4. Germline V gene lookup returns CDR1 SGHTS and CDR2 YDEGEE. This CDR3 has 13 residues.

This clone occurred a few times. This chain uses TRBV5-1 with TRBJ2-5, with 10 bases matching TRBD2. The CDR3 extends over 14 amino acids. Looked up from germline, CDR1 is SGHRS and CDR2 is YFSETQ. V dropped 4 bases and J dropped 5; count of bases not matched to a gene: 5. The CDR3 protein is CASSPAGGAETQYF. As DNA, the CDR3 is TGCGCCAGCAGCCCAGCGGGAGGGGCGGAGACCCAGTACTTC.

This clone appeared a few times. The chain is built from TRBV19 and TRBJ1-5; D is unclear. With 5 bases removed from V and 6 bases from J, the gap between germline ends came to 11 bases. In germline, CDR1 is LNHDA, CDR2 SQIVND (reference sequence). CDR3 length: 13 residues. CDR3 nucleotide sequence: TGTGCCAGTAGTGAAACCCCCGGTCAGCCCCAGCATTTT. It is translated as CASSETPGQPQHF.

This clone appeared a few times. The chain couples TRBV11-1 to TRBJ1-1, with D perhaps matching TRBD1 (6 bases). Trimming pared 2 bases from V and 7 bases from J, leaving 14 bases between. The CDR3 covers 14 residues. Germline V gene sequence: CDR1 SGHAT, CDR2 FQDESV (reference sequence). In DNA form, the CDR3 reads TGTGCCAGCAGCTTAACGGGGGGCATAGGTGAAGCTTTCTTT. It yields the protein CASSLTGGIGEAFF.

The rearrangement uses TRBV6-5 and TRBJ2-3; D is perhaps TRBD1 (5 bases). The CDR3 totals 14 residues. Trimming cost V 2 bases and J 0 bases, with 6 bases left between them. Germline V CDR1 and CDR2: MNHEY, SVGAGI. CDR3 in amino acids: CASSYRGSTDTQYF. The CDR3 region has the DNA TGTGCCAGCAGTTACAGGGGAAGCACAGATACGCAGTATTTT.

The chain employs TRBV7-9 and TRBJ1-2; 11 positions match TRBD1. This CDR3 has 18 residues. Germline values: CDR1 SEHNR, CDR2 FQNEAQ (reference sequence). V dropped 5 bases and J dropped 6; count of bases not matched to a gene: 17. CDR3 coding DNA: TGTGCCAGCAGCCCGGCCGGGACAGGGGGACTGAGGAAGGATGGCTACACCTTC. This translates into CASSPAGTGGLRKDGYTF.